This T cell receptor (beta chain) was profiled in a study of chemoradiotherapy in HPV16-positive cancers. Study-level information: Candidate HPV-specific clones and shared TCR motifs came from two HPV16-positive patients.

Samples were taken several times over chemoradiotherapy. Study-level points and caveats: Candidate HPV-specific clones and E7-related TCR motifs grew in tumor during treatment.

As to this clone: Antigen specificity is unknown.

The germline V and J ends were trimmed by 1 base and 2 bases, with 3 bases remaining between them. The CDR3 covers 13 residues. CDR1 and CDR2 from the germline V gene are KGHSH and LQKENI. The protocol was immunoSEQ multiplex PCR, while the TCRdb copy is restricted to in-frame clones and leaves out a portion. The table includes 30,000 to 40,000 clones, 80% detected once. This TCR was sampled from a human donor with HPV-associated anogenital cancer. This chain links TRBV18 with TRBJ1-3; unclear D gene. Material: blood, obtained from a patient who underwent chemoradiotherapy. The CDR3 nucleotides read TGTGCCAGCTCACCACAGGCTGGAAACACCATATATTTT. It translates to CASSPQAGNTIYF.